This TCR beta chain was recovered during a study of OX40 agonist ivuxolimab in advanced cancers. The overall study: Those treated in dose escalation had hepatocellular carcinoma, melanoma, renal cell cancer or head and neck cancer.

Assay: immunoSEQ multiplex PCR; the TCRdb copy retains only in-frame clones and omits some. The sample shows about 55,000 clones, almost 85% of them seen only once. The source of this sequence is an adult with an advanced solid tumor such as melanoma, head and neck, liver or kidney cancer. The specimen comprised CD4+ or CD8+ T cells sorted from blood, sampled in a trial of the OX40 agonist ivuxolimab.

The CDR3 spells CASSQESTNEQFF. The CDR3 nucleotides are TGTGCCAGCAGCCAGGAATCGACCAATGAGCAGTTCTTC. V gene TRBV7-7 combines with J gene TRBJ2-1; D is undetermined. V lost 5 bases, J lost 6 bases, and 11 bases lay in between. CDR1 is SSHAT and CDR2 is FNYEAQ in the germline V gene (reference sequence). The length of the CDR3 is 13 residues.